These 9 T cell receptor beta chains originate from one sample sequenced in a study of beta chain features in type 1 diabetes. Study-wide results and limits: Researchers report that Type 1 diabetes patients had moderately but significantly shorter TCRB CDR3s across all four CD4+ subsets.

Their recognized antigens are unknown. Every isolated RNA sample was fully reverse transcribed, so sequencing captured expressed TCRB transcripts. Sequencing was performed with immunoSEQ multiplex PCR; in TCRdb, only in-frame clones are kept and a portion is missing. The sample includes over 150,000 clones, 9% to 12% of them seen just once. The sequenced material came from central memory CD4+ T cells from blood. The receptors derive from a man aged 25-45 years with type 1 diabetes.

The CDR3 DNA is TGCAGCGTTCCGGGACTAGCGGGTGAAAAGCAGTATTTT. As protein: CSVPGLAGEKQYF. V and J are TRBV29-1 and TRBJ2-3; 12 bases align to TRBD2. With V trimmed by 5 bases and J by 11 bases, 8 bases remained unmatched. The V gene's germline CDR1 is SQVTM and CDR2 ANQGSEA. CDR3 length: 13 residues.

V usage is TRBV27 and J usage is TRBJ2-3, with D possibly being TRBD1 (6 bases). V was pared by 2 bases and J by 4 bases, with 13 bases between. The CDR3 is 15 amino acids. Germline CDR1 and CDR2: MNHEY and SMNVEV (reference sequence). The CDR3 bases are TGTGCCAGCAGTTTACCACAGGGTGGCCCAGATACGCAGTATTTT. As protein: CASSLPQGGPDTQYF.

This sequence joins TRBV6-5 and TRBJ2-3, with no clear D. The CDR3 runs 13 residues. Germline V lookup: CDR1 MNHEY, CDR2 SVGAGI. Trimming removed 7 bases at V and 3 bases at J, with 11 bases between. This CDR3 is CASKSSMTDTQYF. The CDR3 nucleotides read TGTGCCAGCAAGTCGAGTATGACAGATACGCAGTATTTT.

The V call is TRBV18, the J call TRBJ2-1; D remains ambiguous. CDR1 KGHSH and CDR2 LQKENI come from the germline V gene. The CDR3 runs 15 residues. V lost 1 base to trimming and J lost 0 bases, with 7 bases between them. The CDR3 sequence is CASSPRGYSYNEQFF. The CDR3 DNA sequence: TGTGCCAGCTCACCACGCGGTTACTCCTACAATGAGCAGTTCTTC.

This clone was seen a single time. This sequence joins TRBV2 and TRBJ2-1; 8 nucleotides line up with TRBD2. The CDR3 totals 15 residues. Looked up from germline, CDR1 is SNHLY and CDR2 is FYNNEI. V dropped 6 bases and J dropped 7; count of bases not matched to a gene: 11. CDR3 sequence (DNA): TGTGCCAGCAGGATCGGGAGGGCCGAGGTGAATGAGCAGTTCTTC. Protein product: CASRIGRAEVNEQFF.

This clone was seen only a few times. The chain uses TRBV5-4 and TRBJ2-1; D gene ambiguous. The CDR3 is 12 amino acids. Trimming stripped 3 bases from V and 7 bases from J, with 8 bases between. Germline CDR1 SGHNT, CDR2 YYREEE (reference sequence). This CDR3 is CASSSSPNEQFF. In nucleotides, the CDR3 is TGTGCCAGCAGCTCTTCCCCTAATGAGCAGTTCTTC.

The chain uses TRBV5-1 and TRBJ2-1; the match to TRBD2 covers 8 bases. CDR1 and CDR2 from the germline V gene are SGHRS and YFSETQ. CDR3 length: 14 residues. V gave up 0 bases and J gave up 15 bases; unmatched junction bases: 11. CDR3 sequence reads: CASSLELSGRERFF. The CDR3 DNA reads as TGCGCCAGCAGCTTGGAGCTGAGCGGGAGAGAACGGTTCTTC.

The chain is built from TRBV19 and TRBJ1-2; the match to TRBD1 covers 7 bases. This CDR3 is built from 13 residues. Germline loops: CDR1 LNHDA, CDR2 SQIVND (reference sequence). Trimming at V came to 3 bases and at J to 4 bases, leaving 2 bases not matched to a gene. In nucleotides, the CDR3 is TGTGCCAGTAGTATCGGGACAGCCTATGGCTACACCTTC. Translated: CASSIGTAYGYTF.

J is TRBJ1-2 and V is TRBV7-9, with TRBD1 identical over 7 bases. CDR1 SEHNR and CDR2 FQNEAQ come from the germline V gene (reference sequence). The CDR3 is 16 residues long. Trimming took 4 bases from V and 8 from J; bases not matched to a gene: 16. The CDR3, as DNA: TGTGCCAGCAGCTCGGGACAGTTTACCGACACAGGCGGCTACACCTTC. Translated, it gives CASSSGQFTDTGGYTF.